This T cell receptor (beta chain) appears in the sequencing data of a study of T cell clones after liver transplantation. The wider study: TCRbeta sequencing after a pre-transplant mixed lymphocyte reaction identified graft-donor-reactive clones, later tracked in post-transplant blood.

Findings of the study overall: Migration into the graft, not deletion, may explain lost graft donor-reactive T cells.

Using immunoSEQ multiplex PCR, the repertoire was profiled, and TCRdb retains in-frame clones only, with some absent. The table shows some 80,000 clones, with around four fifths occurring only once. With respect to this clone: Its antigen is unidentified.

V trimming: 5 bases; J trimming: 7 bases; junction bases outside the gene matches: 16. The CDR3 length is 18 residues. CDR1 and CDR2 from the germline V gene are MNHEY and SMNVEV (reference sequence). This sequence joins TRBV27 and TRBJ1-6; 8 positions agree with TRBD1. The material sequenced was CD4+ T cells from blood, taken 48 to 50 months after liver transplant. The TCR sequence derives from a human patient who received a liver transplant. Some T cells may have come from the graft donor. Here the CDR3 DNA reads TGTGCCAGCAGTCCCGACAGGGGCTCCCCAACACGGAATTCACCCCTCCACTTT. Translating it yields CASSPDRGSPTRNSPLHF.